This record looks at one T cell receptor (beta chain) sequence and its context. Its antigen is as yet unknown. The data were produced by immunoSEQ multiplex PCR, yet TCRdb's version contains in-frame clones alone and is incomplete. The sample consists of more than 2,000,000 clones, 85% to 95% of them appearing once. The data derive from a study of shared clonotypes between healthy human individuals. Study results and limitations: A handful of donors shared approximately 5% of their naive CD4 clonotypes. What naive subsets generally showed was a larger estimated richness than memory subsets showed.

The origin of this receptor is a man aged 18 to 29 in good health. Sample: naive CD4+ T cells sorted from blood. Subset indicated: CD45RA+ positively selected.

The CDR3 DNA sequence: TGTGCCAGCAGAGGGGACTCGCCTCCGTACTTC. This sequence encodes CASRGDSPPYF. The chain couples TRBV28 to TRBJ2-7; TRBD2 is a possible D gene (6 bases). Germline CDR1 is MDHEN and CDR2 is SYDVKM. This CDR3 region has 11 residues. V lost 6 bases, J lost 12 bases, and 15 bases lay in between.